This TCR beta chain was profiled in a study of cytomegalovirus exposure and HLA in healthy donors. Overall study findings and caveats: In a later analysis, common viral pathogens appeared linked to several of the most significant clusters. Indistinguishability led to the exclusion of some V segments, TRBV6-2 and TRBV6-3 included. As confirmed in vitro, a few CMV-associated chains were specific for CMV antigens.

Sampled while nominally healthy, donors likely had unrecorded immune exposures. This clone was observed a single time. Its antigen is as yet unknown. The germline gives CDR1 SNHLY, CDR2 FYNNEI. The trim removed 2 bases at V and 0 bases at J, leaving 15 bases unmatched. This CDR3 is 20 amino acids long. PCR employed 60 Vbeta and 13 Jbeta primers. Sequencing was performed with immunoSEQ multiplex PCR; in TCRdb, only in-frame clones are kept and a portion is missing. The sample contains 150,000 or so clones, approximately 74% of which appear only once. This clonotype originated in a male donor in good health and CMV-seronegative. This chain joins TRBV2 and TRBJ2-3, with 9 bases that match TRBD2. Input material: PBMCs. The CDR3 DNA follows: TGTGCCAGCAGTGAAAGGGTATTTGCGGGGGGGACAACTAGCACAGATACGCAGTATTTT. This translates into CASSERVFAGGTTSTDTQYF.